This TCR beta chain was sequenced during a study of OX40 agonist ivuxolimab in advanced cancers. The CDR3 sequence is 14 residues long. Trimming removed 3 bases from V and 7 bases from J, with 17 bases in between. The germline V gene has CDR1 SGHKS and CDR2 YYEKEE (reference sequence). The method was immunoSEQ multiplex PCR; TCRdb's version includes in-frame clones alone and lacks a portion of them. The repertoire has approximately 72,000 clones, more than 65% of them found once; the top ten carry 1.5% to 2%. This clone was seen just once. This chain connects TRBV5-5 to TRBJ2-7; perhaps TRBD2 as D (6 bases). The receptor was derived from an adult with an advanced solid tumor such as melanoma, head and neck, liver or kidney cancer. The sequencing used CD4+ or CD8+ T cells sorted from blood, collected in a trial of the OX40 agonist ivuxolimab. CDR3 sequence: CASSWEAGSEEQYF. The CDR3 region has the DNA TGTGCCAGCAGCTGGGAGGCAGGGTCGGAGGAGCAGTACTTC.